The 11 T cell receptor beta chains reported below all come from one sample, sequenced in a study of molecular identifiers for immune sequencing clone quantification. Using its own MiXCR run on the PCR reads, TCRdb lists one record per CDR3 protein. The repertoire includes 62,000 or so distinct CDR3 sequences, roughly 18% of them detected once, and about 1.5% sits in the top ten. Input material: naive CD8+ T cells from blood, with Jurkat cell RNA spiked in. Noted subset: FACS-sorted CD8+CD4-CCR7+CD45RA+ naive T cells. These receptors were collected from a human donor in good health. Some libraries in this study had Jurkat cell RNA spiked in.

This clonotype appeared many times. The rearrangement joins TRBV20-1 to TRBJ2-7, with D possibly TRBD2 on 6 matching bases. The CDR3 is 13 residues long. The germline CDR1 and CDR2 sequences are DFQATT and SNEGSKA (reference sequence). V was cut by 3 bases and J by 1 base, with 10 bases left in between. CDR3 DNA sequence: TGCAGTGCTAGGGGAGGCGGTTCCTACGAGCAGTACTTC. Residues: CSARGGGSYEQYF.

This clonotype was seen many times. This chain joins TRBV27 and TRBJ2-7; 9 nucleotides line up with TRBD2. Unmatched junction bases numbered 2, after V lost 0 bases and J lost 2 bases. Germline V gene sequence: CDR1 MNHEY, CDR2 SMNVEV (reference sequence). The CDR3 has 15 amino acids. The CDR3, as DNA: TGTGCCAGCAGTTTATCCGCTAGCGGGGCCTACGAGCAGTACTTC. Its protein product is CASSLSASGAYEQYF.

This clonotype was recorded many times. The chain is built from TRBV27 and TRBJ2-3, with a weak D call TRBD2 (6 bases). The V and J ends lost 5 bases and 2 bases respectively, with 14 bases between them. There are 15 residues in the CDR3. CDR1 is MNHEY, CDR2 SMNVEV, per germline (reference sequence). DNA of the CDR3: TGTGCCAGCAGTCCCTCAGGACTAATCACAGATACGCAGTATTTT. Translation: CASSPSGLITDTQYF.

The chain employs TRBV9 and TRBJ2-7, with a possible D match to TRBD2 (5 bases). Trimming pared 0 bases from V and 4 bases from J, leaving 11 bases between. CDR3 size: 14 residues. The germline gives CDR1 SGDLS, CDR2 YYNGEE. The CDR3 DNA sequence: TGTGCCAGCAGCGTAGCGGGAAGACGGTACGAGCAGTACTTC. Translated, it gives CASSVAGRRYEQYF.

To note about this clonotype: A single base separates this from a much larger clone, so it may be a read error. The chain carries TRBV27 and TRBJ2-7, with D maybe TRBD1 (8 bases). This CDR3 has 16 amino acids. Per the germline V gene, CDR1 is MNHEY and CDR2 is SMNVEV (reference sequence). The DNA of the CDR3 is TGTGTCAGCAGTTTATCGAACAGGGGGGGGTCCTACGAGCAGTACTTC. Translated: CVSSLSNRGGSYEQYF.

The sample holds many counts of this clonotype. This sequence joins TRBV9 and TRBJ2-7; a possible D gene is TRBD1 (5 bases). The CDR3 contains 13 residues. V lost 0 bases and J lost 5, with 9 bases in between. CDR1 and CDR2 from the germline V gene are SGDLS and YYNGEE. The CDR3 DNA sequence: TGTGCCAGCAGCGTAGGGGGCTGGGACGAGCAGTACTTC. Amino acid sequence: CASSVGGWDEQYF.

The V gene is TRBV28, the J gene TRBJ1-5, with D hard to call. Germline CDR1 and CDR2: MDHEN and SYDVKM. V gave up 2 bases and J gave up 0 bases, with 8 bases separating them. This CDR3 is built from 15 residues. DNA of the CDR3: TGTGCCAGCAGTTTAGTTGGGGTTAGCAATCAGCCCCAGCATTTT. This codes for CASSLVGVSNQPQHF. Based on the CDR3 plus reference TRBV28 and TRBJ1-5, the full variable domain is DVKVTQSSRYLVKRTGEKVFLECVQDMDHENMFWYRQDPGLGLRLIYFSYDVKMKEKGDIPEGYSVSREKKERFSLILESASTNQTSMYLCASSLVGVSNQPQHFGDGTRLSIL.

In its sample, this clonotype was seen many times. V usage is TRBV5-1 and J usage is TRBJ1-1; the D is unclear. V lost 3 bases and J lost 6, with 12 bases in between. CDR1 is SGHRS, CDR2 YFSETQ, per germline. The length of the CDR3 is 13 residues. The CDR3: CASSYGQAPEAFF. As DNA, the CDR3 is TGCGCCAGCAGCTACGGGCAGGCCCCTGAAGCTTTCTTT. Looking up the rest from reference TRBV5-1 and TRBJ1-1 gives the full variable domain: KAGVTQTPRYLIKTRGQQVTLSCSPISGHRSVSWYQQTPGQGLQFLFEYFSETQRNKGNFPGRFSGRQFSNSRSEMNVSTLELGDSALYLCASSYGQAPEAFFGQGTRLTVV.

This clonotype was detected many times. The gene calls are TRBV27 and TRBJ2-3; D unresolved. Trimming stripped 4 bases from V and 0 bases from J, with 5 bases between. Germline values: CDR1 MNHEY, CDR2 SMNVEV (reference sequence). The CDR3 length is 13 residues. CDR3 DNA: TGTGCCAGCAGTTCATCTAGCACAGATACGCAGTATTTT. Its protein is CASSSSSTDTQYF.

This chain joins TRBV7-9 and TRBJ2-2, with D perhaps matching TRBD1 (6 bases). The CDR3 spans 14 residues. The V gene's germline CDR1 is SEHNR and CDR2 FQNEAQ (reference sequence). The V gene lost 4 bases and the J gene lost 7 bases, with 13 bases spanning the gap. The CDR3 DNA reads TGTGCCAGCAGCTCACAGGGTACCGGCGGGGAGCTGTTTTTT. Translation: CASSSQGTGGELFF.

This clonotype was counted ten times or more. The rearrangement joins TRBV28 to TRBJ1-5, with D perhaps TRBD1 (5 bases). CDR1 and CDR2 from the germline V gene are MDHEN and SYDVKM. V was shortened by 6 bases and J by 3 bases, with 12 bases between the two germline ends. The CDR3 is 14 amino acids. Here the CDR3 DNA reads TGTGCCAGCAGGGCCGACAGCAACAATCAGCCCCAGCATTTT. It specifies CASRADSNNQPQHF.